Sequencing of this TCR beta chain was carried out in a study of T cells in Graves' hyperthyroidism and ophthalmopathy. At least ten counts were recorded for this clonotype. Its antigen is undetermined. Trimming took 8 bases from V and 2 from J, leaving 31 bases between them. CDR3 length equals 18 residues. Germline CDR1 and CDR2: DFQATT and SNEGSKA (reference sequence). From RNA transcripts, TCR beta CDR3 regions were amplified. The HTBI primer set drove a first-round RT-PCR of the TCR CDR3. TCRdb itself ran the multiplex PCR reads through MiXCR, one entry per CDR3 protein. Here the sample spans around 55,000 distinct CDR3 sequences, 48% being singletons. Patients were excluded because of uncontrolled infection, other autoimmune disease, pregnancy or lactation. PBMCs were sourced from approximately 9.3 ml fresh peripheral blood. Study-wide findings and caveats: For ophthalmopathy, model prediction preceded onset by a median approximately 6 months. Within blood appeared most thyroid clonotypes that had expanded above 0.001.

The chain carries TRBV20-1 and TRBJ2-7, with D uncertain. This sequence originates from a woman aged 50 to 60 with Graves' ophthalmopathy. The sequenced material came from blood. DNA of the CDR3: TGCAGTTCAAGAGGTTTGGTAATGGGTAGGGCCCTTACCTACGAGCAGTACTTC. This encodes CSSRGLVMGRALTYEQYF.